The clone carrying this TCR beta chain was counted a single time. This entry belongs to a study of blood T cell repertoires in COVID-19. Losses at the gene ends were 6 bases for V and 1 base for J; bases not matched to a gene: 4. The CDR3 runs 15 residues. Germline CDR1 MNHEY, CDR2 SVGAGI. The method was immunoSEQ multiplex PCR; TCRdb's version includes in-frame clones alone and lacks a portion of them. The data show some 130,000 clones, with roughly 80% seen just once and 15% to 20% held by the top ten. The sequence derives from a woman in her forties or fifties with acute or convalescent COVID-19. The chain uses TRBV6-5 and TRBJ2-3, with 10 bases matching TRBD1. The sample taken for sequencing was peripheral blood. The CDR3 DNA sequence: TGTGCCAGCAGCGCCGGGACAGGGGGCACAGATACGCAGTATTTT. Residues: CASSAGTGGTDTQYF.